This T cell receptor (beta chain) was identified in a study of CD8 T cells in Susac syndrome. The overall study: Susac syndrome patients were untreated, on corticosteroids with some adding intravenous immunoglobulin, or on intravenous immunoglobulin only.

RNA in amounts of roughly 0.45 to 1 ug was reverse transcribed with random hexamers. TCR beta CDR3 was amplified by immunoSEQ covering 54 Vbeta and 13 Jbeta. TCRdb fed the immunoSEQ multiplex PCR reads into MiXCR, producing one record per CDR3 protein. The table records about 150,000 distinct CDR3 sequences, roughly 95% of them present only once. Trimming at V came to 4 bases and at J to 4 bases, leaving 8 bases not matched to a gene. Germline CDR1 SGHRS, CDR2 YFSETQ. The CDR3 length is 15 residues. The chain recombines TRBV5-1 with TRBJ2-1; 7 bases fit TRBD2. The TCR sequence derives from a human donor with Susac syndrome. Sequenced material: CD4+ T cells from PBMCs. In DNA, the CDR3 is TGCGCCAGCAGCCCTAGCGGTCCTACTTACAATGAGCAGTTCTTC. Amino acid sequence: CASSPSGPTYNEQFF. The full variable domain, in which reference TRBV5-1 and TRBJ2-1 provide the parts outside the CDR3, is KAGVTQTPRYLIKTRGQQVTLSCSPISGHRSVSWYQQTPGQGLQFLFEYFSETQRNKGNFPGRFSGRQFSNSRSEMNVSTLELGDSALYLCASSPSGPTYNEQFFGPGTRLTVL.